This T cell receptor (beta chain) stems from a study of shared clonotypes between healthy human individuals. Overall study results and limits: With four donors compared, 4.5% to 6.5% of naive CD4 clonotypes were shared.

All the donors were Caucasian adults who lived in Nashville, Tennessee. The CDR3 spans 16 residues. CDR1 and CDR2 (germline): KGHSH, LQKENI. Germline trimming cut 3 bases from V and 7 bases from J; bases unmatched to any gene: 9. Profiled with immunoSEQ multiplex PCR; TCRdb holds only in-frame clones, not every one. The profile shows about 680,000 clones, approximately 79% of them singletons. Concerning this clone: The antigen is not known.

The material sequenced was memory CD4+ T cells sorted from blood. This sample's subset: CD45RA-negative fraction. The TCR originated in a woman in her 30s in good health. This chain connects TRBV18 to TRBJ2-2, with TRBD1 identical over 9 bases. CDR3 DNA sequence: TGTGCCAGCTCACCCCCCGGGACAGGGAAGATCGGGGAGCTGTTTTTT. It specifies CASSPPGTGKIGELFF.